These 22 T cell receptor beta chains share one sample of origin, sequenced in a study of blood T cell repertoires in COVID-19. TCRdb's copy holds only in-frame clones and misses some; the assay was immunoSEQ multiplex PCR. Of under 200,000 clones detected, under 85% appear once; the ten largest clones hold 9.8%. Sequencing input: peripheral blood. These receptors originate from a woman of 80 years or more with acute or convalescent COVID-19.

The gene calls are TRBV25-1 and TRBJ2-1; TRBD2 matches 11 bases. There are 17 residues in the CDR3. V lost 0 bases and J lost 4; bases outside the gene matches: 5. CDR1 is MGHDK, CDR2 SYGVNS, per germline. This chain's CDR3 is CASSEYATSGEYNEQFF. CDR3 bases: TGTGCCAGCAGTGAATACGCGACTAGCGGGGAGTACAATGAGCAGTTCTTC.

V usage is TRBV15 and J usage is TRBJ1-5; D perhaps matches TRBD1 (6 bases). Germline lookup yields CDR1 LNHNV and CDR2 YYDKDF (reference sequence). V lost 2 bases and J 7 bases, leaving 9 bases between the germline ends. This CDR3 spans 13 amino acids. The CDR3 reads CATSRNTGQPQHF. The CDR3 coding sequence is TGTGCCACCAGCAGAAACACAGGGCAGCCCCAGCATTTT.

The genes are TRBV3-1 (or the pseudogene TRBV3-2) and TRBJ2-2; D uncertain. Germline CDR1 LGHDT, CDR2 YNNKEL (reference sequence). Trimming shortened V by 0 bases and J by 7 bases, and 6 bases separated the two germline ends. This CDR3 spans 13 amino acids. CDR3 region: CASSQDYGGELFF. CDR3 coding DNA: TGTGCCAGCAGCCAAGATTACGGCGGGGAGCTGTTTTTT.

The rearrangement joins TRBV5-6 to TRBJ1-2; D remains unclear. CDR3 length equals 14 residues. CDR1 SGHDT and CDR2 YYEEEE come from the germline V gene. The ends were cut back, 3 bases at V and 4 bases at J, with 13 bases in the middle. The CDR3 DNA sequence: TGTGCCAGCAGCTGGGCCGGCCAGAGCTATGGCTACACCTTC. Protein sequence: CASSWAGQSYGYTF.

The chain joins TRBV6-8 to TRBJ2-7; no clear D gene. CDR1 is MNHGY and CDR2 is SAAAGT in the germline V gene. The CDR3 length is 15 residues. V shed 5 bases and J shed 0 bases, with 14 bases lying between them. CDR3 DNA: TGTGCCAGCAGTCCCCCCTTGTCGAGCTCCTACGAGCAGTACTTC. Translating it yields CASSPPLSSSYEQYF.

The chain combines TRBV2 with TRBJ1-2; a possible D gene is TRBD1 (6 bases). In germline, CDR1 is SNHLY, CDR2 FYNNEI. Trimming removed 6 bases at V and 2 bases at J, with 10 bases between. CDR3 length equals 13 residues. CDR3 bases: TGTGCCAGCAGAGTCACAGGGAACTATGGCTACACCTTC. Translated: CASRVTGNYGYTF.

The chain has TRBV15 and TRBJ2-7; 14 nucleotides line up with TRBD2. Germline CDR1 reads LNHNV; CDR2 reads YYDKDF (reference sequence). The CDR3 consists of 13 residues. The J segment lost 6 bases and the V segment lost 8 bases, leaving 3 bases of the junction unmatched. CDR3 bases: TGTGCCACCCGGGGACTAGCGGGAGCCGAGCAGTACTTC. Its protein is CATRGLAGAEQYF. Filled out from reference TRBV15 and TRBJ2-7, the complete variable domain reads DAMVIQNPRYQVTQFGKPVTLSCSQTLNHNVMYWYQQKSSQAPKLLFHYYDKDFNNEADTPDNFQSRRPNTSFCFLDIRSPGLGDTAMYLCATRGLAGAEQYFGPGTRLTVT.

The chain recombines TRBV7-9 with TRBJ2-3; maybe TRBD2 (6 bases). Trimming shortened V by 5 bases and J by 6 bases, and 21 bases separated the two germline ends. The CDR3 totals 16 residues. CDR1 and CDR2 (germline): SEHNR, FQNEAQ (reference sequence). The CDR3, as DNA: TGTGCCAGCAGCCCTTTATCTAGCGCGTCAGGGGATACGCAGTATTTT. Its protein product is CASSPLSSASGDTQYF.

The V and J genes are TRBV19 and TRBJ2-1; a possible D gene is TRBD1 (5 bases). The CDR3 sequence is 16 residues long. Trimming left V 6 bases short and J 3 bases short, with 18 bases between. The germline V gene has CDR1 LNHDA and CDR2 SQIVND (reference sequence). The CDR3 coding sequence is TGTGCCAGTAGCCCTGGGGCCTCCGAGCACTACAATGAGCAGTTCTTC. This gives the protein CASSPGASEHYNEQFF.

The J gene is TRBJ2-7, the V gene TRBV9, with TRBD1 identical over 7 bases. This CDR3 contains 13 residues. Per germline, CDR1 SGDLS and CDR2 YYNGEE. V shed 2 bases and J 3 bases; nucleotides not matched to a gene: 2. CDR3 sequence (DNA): TGTGCCAGCAGCGTTGGGGACAGCTACGAGCAGTACTTC. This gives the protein CASSVGDSYEQYF.

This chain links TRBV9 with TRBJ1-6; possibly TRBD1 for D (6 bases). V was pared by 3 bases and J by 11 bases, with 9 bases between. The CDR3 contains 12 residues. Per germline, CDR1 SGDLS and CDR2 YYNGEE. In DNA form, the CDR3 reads TGTGCCAGCAGCGAACAGGGAACACCCCTCCACTTT. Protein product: CASSEQGTPLHF.

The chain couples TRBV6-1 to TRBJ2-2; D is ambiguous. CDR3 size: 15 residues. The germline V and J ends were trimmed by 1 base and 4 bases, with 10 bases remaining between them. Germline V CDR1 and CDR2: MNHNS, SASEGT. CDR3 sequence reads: CASSEGVLPTGELFF. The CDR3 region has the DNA TGTGCCAGCAGTGAAGGGGTACTACCCACCGGGGAGCTGTTTTTT.

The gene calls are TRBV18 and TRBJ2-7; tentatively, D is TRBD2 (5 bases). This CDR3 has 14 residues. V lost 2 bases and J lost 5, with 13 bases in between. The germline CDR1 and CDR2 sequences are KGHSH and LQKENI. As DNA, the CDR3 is TGTGCCAGCTCACCAGAGGGCGGTTGGCACGAGCAGTACTTC. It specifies CASSPEGGWHEQYF.

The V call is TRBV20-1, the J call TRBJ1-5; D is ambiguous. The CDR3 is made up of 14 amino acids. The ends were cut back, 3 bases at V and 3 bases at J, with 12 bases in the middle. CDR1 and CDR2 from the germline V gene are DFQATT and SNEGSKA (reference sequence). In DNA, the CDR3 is TGCAGTGCTAGTCGCTCTATTCCCAATCAGCCCCAGCATTTT. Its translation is CSASRSIPNQPQHF.

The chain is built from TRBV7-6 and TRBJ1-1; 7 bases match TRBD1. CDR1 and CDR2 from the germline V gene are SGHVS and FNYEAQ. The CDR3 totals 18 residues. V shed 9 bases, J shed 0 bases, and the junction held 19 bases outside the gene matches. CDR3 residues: CAREKRQGLGDLNTEAFF. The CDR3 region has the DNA TGTGCCAGGGAGAAAAGACAGGGTTTGGGGGACTTGAACACTGAAGCTTTCTTT.

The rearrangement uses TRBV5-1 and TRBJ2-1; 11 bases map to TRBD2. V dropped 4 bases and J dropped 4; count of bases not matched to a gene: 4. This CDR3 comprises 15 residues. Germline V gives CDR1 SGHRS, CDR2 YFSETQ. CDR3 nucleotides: TGCGCCAGCAGCCTGGGACTAGCGGAATACAATGAGCAGTTCTTC. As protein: CASSLGLAEYNEQFF.

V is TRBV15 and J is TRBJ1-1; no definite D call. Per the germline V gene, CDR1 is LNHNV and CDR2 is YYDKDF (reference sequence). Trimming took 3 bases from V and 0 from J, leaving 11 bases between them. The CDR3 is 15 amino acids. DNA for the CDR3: TGTGCCACCAGCAGGAGTCGCGGGATGAACACTGAAGCTTTCTTT. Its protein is CATSRSRGMNTEAFF. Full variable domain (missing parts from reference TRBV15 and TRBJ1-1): DAMVIQNPRYQVTQFGKPVTLSCSQTLNHNVMYWYQQKSSQAPKLLFHYYDKDFNNEADTPDNFQSRRPNTSFCFLDIRSPGLGDTAMYLCATSRSRGMNTEAFFGQGTRLTVV.

The CDR3 DNA reads TGTGCCAGCAGTGGGCATGGTGGAGGGGTTGCGGACACCGGGGAGCTGTTTTTT. Encoded protein: CASSGHGGGVADTGELFF. This chain links TRBV6-4 with TRBJ2-2; D might be TRBD2 (6 bases). The V end lost 4 bases, the J end lost 3 bases, and 21 bases lay between the germline ends. CDR3 size: 18 residues. The V gene's germline CDR1 is MRHNA and CDR2 SNTAGT.

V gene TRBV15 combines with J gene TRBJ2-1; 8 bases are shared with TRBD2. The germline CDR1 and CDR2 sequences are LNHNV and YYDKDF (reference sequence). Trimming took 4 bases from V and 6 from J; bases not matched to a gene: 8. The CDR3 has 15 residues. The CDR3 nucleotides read TGTGCCACCAGCACCCCGGCGGGGGGCGTCAATGAGCAGTTCTTC. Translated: CATSTPAGGVNEQFF.

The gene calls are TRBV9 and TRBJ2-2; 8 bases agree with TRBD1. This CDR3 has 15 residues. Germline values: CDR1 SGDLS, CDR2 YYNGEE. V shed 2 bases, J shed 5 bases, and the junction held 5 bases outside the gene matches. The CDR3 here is CASSVRTGRTGELFF. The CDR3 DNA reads TGTGCCAGCAGCGTCCGGACAGGGCGGACCGGGGAGCTGTTTTTT.

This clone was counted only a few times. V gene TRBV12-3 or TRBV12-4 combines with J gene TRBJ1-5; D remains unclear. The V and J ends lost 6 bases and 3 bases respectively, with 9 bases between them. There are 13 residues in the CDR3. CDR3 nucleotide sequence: TGTGCCAGCAGCCAAGCCTTCAATCAGCCCCAGCATTTT. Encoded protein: CASSQAFNQPQHF.

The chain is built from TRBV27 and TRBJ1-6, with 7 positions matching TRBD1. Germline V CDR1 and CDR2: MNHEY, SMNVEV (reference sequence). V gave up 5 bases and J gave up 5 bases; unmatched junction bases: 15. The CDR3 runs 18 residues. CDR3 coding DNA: TGTGCCAGCAGTCTATTATCTCTAAGACAGGGAAATAATTCACCCCTCCACTTT. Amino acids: CASSLLSLRQGNNSPLHF.